The present entry profiles one TCR beta chain with its context. Produced via immunoSEQ multiplex PCR; TCRdb's table is partial and in-frame only. This sample has 140,000 to 150,000 clones; about 87% occur once, and the top ten carry approximately 40%. These data are taken from a study of blood T cell repertoires in COVID-19. Germline CDR1 and CDR2: DFQATT and SNEGSKA (reference sequence). The length of the CDR3 is 19 residues. The trim removed 3 bases at V and 4 bases at J, leaving 20 bases unmatched. Specimen: peripheral blood. The source of this sequence is a human donor in a cohort sampled during active COVID-19. The chain is built from TRBV20-1 and TRBJ2-3; 9 nucleotides match TRBD2. The CDR3 sequence: CSASTVGGASGMSADTQYF. CDR3 coding DNA: TGCAGTGCTAGTACCGTGGGGGGGGCTAGCGGGATGAGTGCAGATACGCAGTATTTT.